This T cell receptor (beta chain) emerged from a study of T cell responses to AZD1222 COVID-19 vaccine (dated by TCRdb to the early 2020s). Concerning the study at large: TCR sequencing was performed for some 250 trial participants, of whom 200 to 220 were given two doses of AZD1222 and 26 were given two doses of MenACWY control vaccine. Trial participants were enrolled by age into subgroups of 18-55, 56-69 and 70-plus years, and around 150, 29 and 61 TCR-sequenced participants, respectively, were included in these subgroups.

The sample's time point label, decoded: about 28 days (+/-7) after the second vaccine dose. Because spike-specific TCR depth and breadth did not differ between the two schedules, AZD1222 recipients who got a second dose at roughly 4 weeks were pooled with those who got a second dose at roughly 12 weeks. Samples from vaccinated people were obtained from the UK trials COV001 and COV002, which included a single-blind randomized controlled phase 2/3 trial of AZD1222 (ChAdOx1 nCoV-19) in healthy adults. For TCRbeta chain sequencing, PBMC samples from trial participants were taken at day 0 and at day 28 after the second dose. The junction shows trimming of 6 bases on V and 5 bases on J, plus 14 bases between the germline ends. CDR1 and CDR2 are drawn from the germline V gene: MDHEN, SYDVKM. The CDR3 covers 15 residues, taking in both the cysteine and the phenylalanine. The only DNA kept is the CDR3, 45 bases in frame from the first base.

The CDR3 regions of human TCRbeta chains were subjected to immunosequencing. In the original analysis: Repertoire TCRs were matched against a reference library of SARS-CoV-2-specific TCRs generated with the MIRA antigen-specificity platform. Breadth was defined as the fraction of unique TCRs that were SARS-CoV-2-associated, and depth was defined as the fraction of total T cells that were SARS-CoV-2-associated. Using the MIRA data, every spike-specific TCR was mapped to the spike region that the TCR reacted to and assigned to either a CD4 or a CD8 class. Log10-transformed breadth and depth values were compared by one-way ANOVA with Sidak's multiple comparisons tests. Drawn from immuneACCESS, this table holds only the in-frame rearrangements with V and J called that TCRdb kept. Clones are partly lost; checked studies trace under half to an unresolved V gene and leave the rest unexplained. D and trimming come from the DNA, and the V and J calls and clone size come from that table. Here the sample has 110,000 to 150,000 clones; more than 75% occur a single time. 2.5% to 3.5% of the sample lies in the top ten.

About this clone itself: No cognate antigen has been identified for it. The input lacks base qualities; no much larger clone sits a single base away.

The study at large found these results: A significant rise in spike-specific TCR breadth and depth was observed after two AZD1222 doses relative to day 0 and relative to MenACWY recipients. Because no samples from the day 14 peak response were available, repertoires could be characterized only after the peak T cell response. Vaccine-associated CD4 TCRs spanned the whole spike protein, with dominant responses in regions 160-218 and 743-854. Most participants were white British and females outnumbered males, and the authors suggested that clonal diversity may have been underestimated. In the small 56-69-year group, the increase in depth fell short of significance, most likely because of low power. Nearly half of unique spike-specific TCRs reportedly recognized epitopes outside regions mutated in the B.1.351 and B.1.1.7 variants. Conclusions about previously exposed vaccinees are limited, since just five to seven AZD1222 recipients were seropositive for SARS-CoV-2 at baseline.

The specimen was peripheral blood, collected 28 days after the second AZD1222 dose. The TCR comes from an adult who received the AZD1222 COVID-19 vaccine. The V and J segments used are TRBV28 and TRBJ1-6, and the D gene may be TRBD1, 6 bases matching. Read as DNA, the sequence is TGTGCCAGCAGGATCGCGGCAGGGGATAATTCACCCCTCCACTTT. Its translation reads: CASRIAAGDNSPLHF.